Sequencing of this T cell receptor beta chain was carried out in a study of early T cells in non-severe SARS-CoV-2 infection. General observations from the study: Anti-spike CD8 responses were favored in VDJdb matching, and private and CD4 specificities were missed.

This clonotype was observed at least ten times. Its antigen is unknown. The V end was cut by 4 bases, the J end by 2 bases, with 15 bases between. CDR1 SGHKS and CDR2 YYEKEE come from the germline V gene (reference sequence). This CDR3 is built from 15 residues. TCRdb reprocessed the 5' RACE reads via MiXCR and lists one record per CDR3 protein. Here the sample spans tens of thousands of distinct CDR3 sequences, about 6.5% being singletons. This sequence joins TRBV5-5 and TRBJ1-2; D is perhaps TRBD1 (5 bases). Sequenced: whole blood. The receptor comes from an adult who was a healthcare worker with PCR-confirmed SARS-CoV-2 infection or an uninfected control (not recorded which). Written as DNA, the CDR3 is TGTGCCAGCAGCCCCACGTGGGGGGGAAACTATGGCTACACCTTC. Protein product: CASSPTWGGNYGYTF.